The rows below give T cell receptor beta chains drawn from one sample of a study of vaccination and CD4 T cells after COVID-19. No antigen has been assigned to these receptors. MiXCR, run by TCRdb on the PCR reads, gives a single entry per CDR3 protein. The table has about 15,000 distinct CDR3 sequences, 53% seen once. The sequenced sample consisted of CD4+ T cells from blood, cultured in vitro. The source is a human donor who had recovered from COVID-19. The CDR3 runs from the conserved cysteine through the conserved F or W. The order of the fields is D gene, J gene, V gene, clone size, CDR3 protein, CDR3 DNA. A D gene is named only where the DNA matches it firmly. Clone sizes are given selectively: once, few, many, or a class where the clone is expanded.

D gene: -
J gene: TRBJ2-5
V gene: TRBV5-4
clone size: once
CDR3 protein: CASSLAGRGGLQETQYF
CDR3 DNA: TGTGCCAGCAGCTTGGCCGGGAGAGGGGGCCTTCAAGAGACCCAGTACTTC

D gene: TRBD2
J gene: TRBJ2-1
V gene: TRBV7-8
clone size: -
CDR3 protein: CASSPWIGGNYNEQFF
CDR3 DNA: TGTGCCAGCAGCCCTTGGATCGGGGGGAACTACAATGAGCAGTTCTTC

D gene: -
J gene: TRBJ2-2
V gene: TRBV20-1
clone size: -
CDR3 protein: CSAPKEGGFGELFF
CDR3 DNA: TGCAGTGCTCCGAAAGAGGGCGGATTCGGGGAGCTGTTTTTT

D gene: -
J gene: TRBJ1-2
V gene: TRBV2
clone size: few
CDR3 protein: CASSEDRDYGYTF
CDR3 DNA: TGTGCCAGCAGTGAAGACAGGGACTATGGCTACACCTTC

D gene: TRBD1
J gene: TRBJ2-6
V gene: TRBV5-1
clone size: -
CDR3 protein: CASSWDRSSGANVLTF
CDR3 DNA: TGCGCCAGCAGCTGGGACAGGAGCTCTGGGGCCAACGTCCTGACTTTC

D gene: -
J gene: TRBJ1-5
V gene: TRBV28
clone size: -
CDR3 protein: CASSHIRPQDLHQPQHF
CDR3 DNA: TGTGCCAGCAGTCATATCCGCCCACAGGACCTCCATCAGCCCCAGCATTTT

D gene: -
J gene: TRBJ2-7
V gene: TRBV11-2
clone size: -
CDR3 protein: CASRQGGTTSEQYF
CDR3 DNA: TGTGCCAGCAGACAAGGGGGGACTACGAGCGAGCAGTACTTC

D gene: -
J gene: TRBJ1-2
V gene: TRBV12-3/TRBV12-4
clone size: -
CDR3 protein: CASSFQGNYGYTF
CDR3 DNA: TGTGCCAGCAGTTTTCAGGGTAACTATGGCTACACCTTC

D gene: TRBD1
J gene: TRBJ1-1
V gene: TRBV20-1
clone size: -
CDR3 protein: CSARETGGREAFF
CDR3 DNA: TGCAGTGCTAGAGAAACAGGGGGAAGAGAAGCTTTCTTT

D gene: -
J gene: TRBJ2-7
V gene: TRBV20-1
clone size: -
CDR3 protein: CSAPGTGFSYEQYF
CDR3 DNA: TGCAGTGCTCCCGGGACGGGATTCTCCTACGAGCAGTACTTC

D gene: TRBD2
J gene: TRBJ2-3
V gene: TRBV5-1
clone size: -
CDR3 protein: CASSSSPVAGGGSGTDTQYF
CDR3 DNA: TGCGCCAGCAGCTCCTCCCCGGTGGCGGGAGGGGGTAGTGGGACAGATACGCAGTATTTT

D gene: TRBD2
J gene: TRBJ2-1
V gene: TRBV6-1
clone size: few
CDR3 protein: CASSLGLAGVNEQFF
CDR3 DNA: TGTGCCAGCAGCCTCGGACTAGCGGGAGTTAATGAGCAGTTCTTC

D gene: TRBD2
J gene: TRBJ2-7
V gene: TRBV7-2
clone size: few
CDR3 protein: CASSPRAGGHYEQYF
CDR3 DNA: TGTGCCAGCAGCCCACGGGCGGGGGGCCACTACGAGCAGTACTTC

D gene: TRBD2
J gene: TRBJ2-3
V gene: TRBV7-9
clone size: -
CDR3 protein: CASSHIASGHTDTQYF
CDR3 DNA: TGTGCCAGCAGCCACATCGCTAGCGGACACACAGATACGCAGTATTTT

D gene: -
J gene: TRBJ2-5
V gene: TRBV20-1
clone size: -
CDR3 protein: CSARDPLLETQYF
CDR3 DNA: TGCAGTGCTAGAGATCCATTATTAGAGACCCAGTACTTC

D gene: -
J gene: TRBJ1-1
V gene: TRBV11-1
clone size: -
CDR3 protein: CASSFGPFELGTEAFF
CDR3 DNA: TGTGCCAGCAGCTTCGGCCCCTTTGAGTTAGGGACTGAAGCTTTCTTT